This T cell receptor beta chain derives from a study of identical twins. Trimming shortened V by 2 bases and J by 6 bases, and 10 bases separated the two germline ends. CDR1 and CDR2 (germline): MNHEY, SVGEGT. The CDR3 is 14 amino acids. TCRdb recomputed calls from the 5' RACE reads with MiXCR, one row per CDR3 protein. Of 450,000 to 650,000 distinct CDR3 sequences listed, around a tenth are singletons. Study conclusions and caveats: The study based its conclusions on cross-sectional statistical analysis and did not follow the same donors. Where out-of-frame alpha sequences were twin-shared, they showed excess low generation probability. Memory repertoires showed no such pattern, whereas abundant cord blood beta clonotypes carried fewer insertions. Less excess twin sharing appeared in beta out-of-frame sequences.

This clonotype occurred a few times. The antigen is undetermined. These records were also assigned to another study, of yellow fever vaccine responses in identical twins.

Sample: PBMCs. The chain joins TRBV6-2 or TRBV6-3 to TRBJ2-2; TRBD2 might be the D (6 bases). This TCR was sampled from a woman younger than 30 in good health. The CDR3 DNA sequence: TGTGCCAGCAGTTACCCAGGGAGGTCCGGGGAGCTGTTTTTT. It codes for CASSYPGRSGELFF.